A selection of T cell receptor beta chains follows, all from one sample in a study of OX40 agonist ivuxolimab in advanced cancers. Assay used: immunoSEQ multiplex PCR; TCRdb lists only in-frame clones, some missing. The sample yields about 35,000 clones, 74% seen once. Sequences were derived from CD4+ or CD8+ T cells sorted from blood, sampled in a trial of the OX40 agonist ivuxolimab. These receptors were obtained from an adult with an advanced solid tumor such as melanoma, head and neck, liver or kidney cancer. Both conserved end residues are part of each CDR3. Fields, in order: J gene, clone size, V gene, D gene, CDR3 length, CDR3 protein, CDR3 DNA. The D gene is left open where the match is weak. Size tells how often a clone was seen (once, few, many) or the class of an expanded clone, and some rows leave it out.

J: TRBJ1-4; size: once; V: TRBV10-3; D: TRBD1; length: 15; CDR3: CASSLGQGVNEKLFF; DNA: TGTGCCAGCAGTTTGGGACAGGGGGTCAATGAAAAACTGTTTTTT
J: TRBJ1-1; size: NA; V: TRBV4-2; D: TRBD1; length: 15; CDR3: CASSARQGSNTEAFF; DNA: TGTGCCAGCAGCGCCCGACAGGGATCTAACACTGAAGCTTTCTTT
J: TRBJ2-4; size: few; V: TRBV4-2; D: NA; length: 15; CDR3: CASSQDPGLKNIQYF; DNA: TGTGCCAGCAGCCAAGATCCGGGACTGAAAAACATTCAGTACTTC
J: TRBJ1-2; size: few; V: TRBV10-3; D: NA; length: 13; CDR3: CAISSGSNYGYTF; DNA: TGTGCCATCAGTAGCGGCAGCAACTATGGCTACACCTTC
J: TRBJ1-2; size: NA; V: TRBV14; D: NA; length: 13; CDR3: CASSLAPHYGYTF; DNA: TGTGCCAGCAGCCTCGCGCCGCATTATGGCTACACCTTC
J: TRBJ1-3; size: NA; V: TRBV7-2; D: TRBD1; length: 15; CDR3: CASSEQGARGNTIYF; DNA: TGTGCCAGCAGCGAACAGGGGGCTCGTGGAAACACCATATATTTT
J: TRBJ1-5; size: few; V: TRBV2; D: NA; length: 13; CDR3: CASSDGGVQPQHF; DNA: TGTGCCAGCAGTGATGGGGGGGTTCAGCCCCAGCATTTT
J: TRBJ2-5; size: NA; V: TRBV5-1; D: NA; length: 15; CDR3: CASSLEATGSETQYF; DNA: TGCGCCAGCAGCTTGGAGGCGACAGGTAGCGAGACCCAGTACTTC
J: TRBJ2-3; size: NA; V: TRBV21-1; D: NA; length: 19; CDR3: CASIPQKVAGGHSTDTQYF; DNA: TGTGCCAGCATCCCTCAAAAGGTAGCGGGGGGGCATAGCACAGATACGCAGTATTTT
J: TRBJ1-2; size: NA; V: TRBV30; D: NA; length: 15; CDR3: CAWRRQSGFHYGYTF; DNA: TGTGCCTGGAGAAGGCAATCAGGGTTTCACTATGGCTACACCTTC
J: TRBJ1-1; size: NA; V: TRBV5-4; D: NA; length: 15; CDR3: CASSLIGRENTEAFF; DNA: TGTGCCAGCAGCTTAATCGGCCGGGAGAACACTGAAGCTTTCTTT
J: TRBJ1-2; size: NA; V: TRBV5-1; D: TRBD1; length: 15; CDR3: CASSLARDRTNGYTF; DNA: TGCGCCAGCAGCTTGGCCAGGGACAGAACGAATGGCTACACCTTC
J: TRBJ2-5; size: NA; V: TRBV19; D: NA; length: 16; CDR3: CASSIATGNQGETQYF; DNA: TGTGCCAGTAGTATCGCTACAGGGAACCAAGGAGAGACCCAGTACTTC
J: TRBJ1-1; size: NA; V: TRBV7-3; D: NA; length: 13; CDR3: CASSEARNTEAFF; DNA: TGTGCCAGCAGCGAGGCTAGAAACACTGAAGCTTTCTTT
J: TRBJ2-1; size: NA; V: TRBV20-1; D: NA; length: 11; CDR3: CSASIDNEQFF; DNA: TGCAGTGCTAGTATCGACAATGAGCAGTTCTTC
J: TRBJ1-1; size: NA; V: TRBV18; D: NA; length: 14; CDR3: CASSPRSANTEAFF; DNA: TGTGCCAGCTCACCACGGTCCGCAAACACTGAAGCTTTCTTT
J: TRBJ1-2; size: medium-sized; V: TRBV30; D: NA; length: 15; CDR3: CAWSVGEEGDYGYTF; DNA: TGTGCCTGGAGTGTAGGGGAGGAGGGGGACTATGGCTACACCTTC
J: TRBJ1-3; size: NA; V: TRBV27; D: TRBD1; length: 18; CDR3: CASSLRPTGLVSGNTIYF; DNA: TGTGCCAGCAGTTTGAGACCGACAGGGCTGGTCTCTGGAAACACCATATATTTT
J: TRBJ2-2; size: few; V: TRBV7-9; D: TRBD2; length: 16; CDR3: CASSLVRGGLTGELFF; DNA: TGTGCCAGCAGCTTAGTGCGGGGGGGACTCACCGGGGAGCTGTTTTTT
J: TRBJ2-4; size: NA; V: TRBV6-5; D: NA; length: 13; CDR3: CASRASAKNIQYF; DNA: TGTGCCAGCAGAGCATCGGCCAAAAACATTCAGTACTTC
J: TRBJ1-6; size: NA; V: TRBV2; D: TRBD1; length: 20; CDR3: CASSQFGGQGHSSYNSPLHF; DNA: TGTGCCAGCAGTCAATTCGGGGGACAGGGTCACAGCTCCTATAATTCACCCCTCCACTTT
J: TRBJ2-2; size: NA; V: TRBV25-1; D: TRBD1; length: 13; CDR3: CASTDRGLGELFF; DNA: TGTGCCAGCACCGACAGGGGTTTGGGGGAGCTGTTTTTT
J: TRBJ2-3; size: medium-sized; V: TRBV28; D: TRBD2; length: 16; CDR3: CASSTIAGESADTQYF; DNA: TGTGCCAGCAGCACGATAGCGGGGGAGAGCGCAGATACGCAGTATTTT
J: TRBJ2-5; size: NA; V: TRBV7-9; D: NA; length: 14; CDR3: CASSFFQYQETQYF; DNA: TGTGCCAGCAGCTTCTTCCAGTACCAAGAGACCCAGTACTTC
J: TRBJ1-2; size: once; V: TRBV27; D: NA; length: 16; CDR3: CASSSKRTILTYGYTF; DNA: TGTGCCAGCAGCTCAAAACGGACGATTCTAACCTATGGCTACACCTTC
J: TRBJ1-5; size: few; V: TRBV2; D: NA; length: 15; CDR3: CASSAFGVSNQPQHF; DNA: TGTGCCAGCAGTGCTTTCGGAGTTAGCAATCAGCCCCAGCATTTT
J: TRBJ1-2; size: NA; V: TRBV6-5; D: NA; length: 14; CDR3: CASSGQGGGSGYTF; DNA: TGTGCCAGCAGTGGCCAGGGAGGGGGAAGTGGCTACACCTTC
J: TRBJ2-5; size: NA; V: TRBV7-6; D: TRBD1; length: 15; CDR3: CASSLGAGGKETQYF; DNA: TGTGCCAGCAGCTTAGGGGCAGGGGGTAAAGAGACCCAGTACTTC
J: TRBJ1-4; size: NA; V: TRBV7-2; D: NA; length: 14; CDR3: CASSSDSRSEKLFF; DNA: TGTGCCAGCAGCTCCGACAGCCGGAGTGAAAAACTGTTTTTT
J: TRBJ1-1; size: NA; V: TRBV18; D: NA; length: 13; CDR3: CASSRIRDTEAFF; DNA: TGTGCCAGCTCACGCATCAGGGATACTGAAGCTTTCTTT
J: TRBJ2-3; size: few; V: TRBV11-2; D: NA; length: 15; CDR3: CASSLNLQGADTQYF; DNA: TGTGCCAGCAGCCTAAATCTCCAGGGAGCAGATACGCAGTATTTT
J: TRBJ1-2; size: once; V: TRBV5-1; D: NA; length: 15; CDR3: CASSLSGRPDYGYTF; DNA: TGCGCCAGCAGCTTGTCGGGCAGGCCAGACTATGGCTACACCTTC
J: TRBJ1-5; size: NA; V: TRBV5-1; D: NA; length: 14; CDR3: CASSPDRPNQPQHF; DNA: TGCGCCAGCAGCCCGGACAGACCAAATCAGCCCCAGCATTTT
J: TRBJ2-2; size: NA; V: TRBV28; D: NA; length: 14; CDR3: CASSPTRDTGELFF; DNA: TGTGCCAGCAGCCCGACTAGAGACACCGGGGAGCTGTTTTTT
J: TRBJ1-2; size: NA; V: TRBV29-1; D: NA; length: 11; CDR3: CSVVKRDGYTF; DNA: TGCAGCGTTGTAAAGAGGGATGGCTACACCTTC
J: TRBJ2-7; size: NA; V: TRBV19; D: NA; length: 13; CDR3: CASSIGPMGEQYF; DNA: TGTGCCAGTAGTATAGGGCCAATGGGGGAGCAGTACTTC
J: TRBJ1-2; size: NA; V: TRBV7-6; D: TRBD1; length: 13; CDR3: CASSLEQGNGYTF; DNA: TGTGCCAGCAGCTTAGAACAGGGGAATGGCTACACCTTC
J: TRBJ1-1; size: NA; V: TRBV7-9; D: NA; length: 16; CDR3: CASSLDWLQGNTEAFF; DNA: TGTGCCAGCAGCTTAGATTGGTTGCAGGGAAACACTGAAGCTTTCTTT
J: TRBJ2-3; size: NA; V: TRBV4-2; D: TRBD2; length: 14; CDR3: CASRAAGGGDTQYF; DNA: TGTGCCAGCAGGGCCGCGGGGGGCGGGGATACGCAGTATTTT
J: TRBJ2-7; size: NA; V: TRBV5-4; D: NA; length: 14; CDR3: CASSLIQGKAEQYF; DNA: TGTGCCAGCAGCCTCATCCAGGGCAAAGCCGAGCAGTACTTC
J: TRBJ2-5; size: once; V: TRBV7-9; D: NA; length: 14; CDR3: CASSFWGSRETQYF; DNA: TGTGCCAGCAGCTTCTGGGGTAGCCGTGAGACCCAGTACTTC
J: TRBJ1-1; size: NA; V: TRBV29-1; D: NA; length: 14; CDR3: CSVERAREATEAFF; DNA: TGCAGCGTTGAAAGGGCGAGGGAGGCCACTGAAGCTTTCTTT
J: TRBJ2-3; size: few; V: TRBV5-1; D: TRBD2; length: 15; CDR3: CASSTSGGSTDTQYF; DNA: TGCGCCAGCAGCACCAGCGGGGGATCCACAGATACGCAGTATTTT
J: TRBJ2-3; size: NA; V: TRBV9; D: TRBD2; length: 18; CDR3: CASSVSSGEGTSQDTQYF; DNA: TGTGCCAGCAGCGTATCAAGCGGGGAGGGTACGAGTCAGGATACGCAGTATTTT